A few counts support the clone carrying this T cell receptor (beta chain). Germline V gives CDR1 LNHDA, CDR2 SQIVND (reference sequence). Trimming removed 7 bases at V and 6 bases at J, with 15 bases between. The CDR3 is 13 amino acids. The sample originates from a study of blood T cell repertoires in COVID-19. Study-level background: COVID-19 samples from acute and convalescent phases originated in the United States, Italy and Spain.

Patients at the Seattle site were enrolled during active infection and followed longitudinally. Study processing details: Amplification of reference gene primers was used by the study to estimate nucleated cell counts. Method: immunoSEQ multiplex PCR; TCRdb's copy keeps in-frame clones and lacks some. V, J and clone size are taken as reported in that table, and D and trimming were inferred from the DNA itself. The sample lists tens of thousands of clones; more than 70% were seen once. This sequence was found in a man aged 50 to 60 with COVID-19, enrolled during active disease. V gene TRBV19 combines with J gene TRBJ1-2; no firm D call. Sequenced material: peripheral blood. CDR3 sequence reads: CASTLSGTHGYTF. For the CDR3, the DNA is TGTGCCAGTACCCTCTCGGGAACCCATGGCTACACCTTC.